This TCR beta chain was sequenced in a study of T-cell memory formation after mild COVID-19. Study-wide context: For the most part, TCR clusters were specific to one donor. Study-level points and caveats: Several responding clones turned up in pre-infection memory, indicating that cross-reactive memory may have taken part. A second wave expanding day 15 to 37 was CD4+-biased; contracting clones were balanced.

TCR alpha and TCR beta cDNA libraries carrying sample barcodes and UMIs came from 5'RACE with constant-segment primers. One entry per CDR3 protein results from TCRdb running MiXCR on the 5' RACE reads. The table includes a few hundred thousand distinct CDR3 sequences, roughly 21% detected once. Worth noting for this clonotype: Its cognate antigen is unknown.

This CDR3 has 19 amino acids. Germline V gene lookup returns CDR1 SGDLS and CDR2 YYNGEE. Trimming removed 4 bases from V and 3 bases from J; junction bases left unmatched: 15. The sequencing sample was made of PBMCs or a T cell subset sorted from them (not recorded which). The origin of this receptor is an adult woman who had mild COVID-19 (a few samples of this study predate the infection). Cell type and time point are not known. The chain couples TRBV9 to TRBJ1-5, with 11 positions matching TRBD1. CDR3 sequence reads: CASSTSPGGQGVFNQPQHF. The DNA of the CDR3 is TGTGCCAGCAGCACTAGCCCGGGGGGACAGGGGGTTTTCAATCAGCCCCAGCATTTT.